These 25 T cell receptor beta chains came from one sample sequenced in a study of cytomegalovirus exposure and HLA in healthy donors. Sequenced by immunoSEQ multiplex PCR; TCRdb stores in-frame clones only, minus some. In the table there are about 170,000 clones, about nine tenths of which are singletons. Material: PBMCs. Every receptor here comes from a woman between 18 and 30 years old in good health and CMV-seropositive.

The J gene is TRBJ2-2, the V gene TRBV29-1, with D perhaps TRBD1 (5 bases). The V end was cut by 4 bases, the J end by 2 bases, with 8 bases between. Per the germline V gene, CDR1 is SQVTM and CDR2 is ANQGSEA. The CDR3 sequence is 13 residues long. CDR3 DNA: TGCAGCGTTGGACAGAAAAACACCGGGGAGCTGTTTTTT. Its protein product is CSVGQKNTGELFF.

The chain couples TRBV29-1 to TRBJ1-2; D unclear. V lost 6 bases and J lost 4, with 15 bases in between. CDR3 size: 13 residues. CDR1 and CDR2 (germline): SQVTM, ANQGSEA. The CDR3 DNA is TGCAGCGTAGAACCCAGGCTGGTCTATGGCTACACCTTC. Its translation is CSVEPRLVYGYTF.

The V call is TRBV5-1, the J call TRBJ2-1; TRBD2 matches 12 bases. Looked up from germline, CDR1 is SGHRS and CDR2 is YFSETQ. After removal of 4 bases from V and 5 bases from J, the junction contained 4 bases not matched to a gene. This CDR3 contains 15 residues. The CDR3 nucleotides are TGCGCCAGCAGCCCTAGCGGGAGGGTGGACAATGAGCAGTTCTTC. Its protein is CASSPSGRVDNEQFF.

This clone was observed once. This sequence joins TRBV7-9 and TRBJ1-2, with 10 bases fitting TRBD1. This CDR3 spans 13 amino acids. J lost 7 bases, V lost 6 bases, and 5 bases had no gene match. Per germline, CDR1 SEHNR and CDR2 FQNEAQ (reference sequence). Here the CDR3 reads CASRPGQGGGYTF. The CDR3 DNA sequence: TGTGCCAGCAGGCCCGGACAGGGGGGTGGCTACACCTTC.

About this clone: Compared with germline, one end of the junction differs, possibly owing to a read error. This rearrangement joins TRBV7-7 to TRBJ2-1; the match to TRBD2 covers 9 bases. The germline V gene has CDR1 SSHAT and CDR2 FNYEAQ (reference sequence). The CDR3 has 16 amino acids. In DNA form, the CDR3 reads TGTGCTAGCAGCTTAGTGTATAGCGGGAGTGCAAATGAGCAGTTCTTC. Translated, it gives CASSLVYSGSANEQFF.

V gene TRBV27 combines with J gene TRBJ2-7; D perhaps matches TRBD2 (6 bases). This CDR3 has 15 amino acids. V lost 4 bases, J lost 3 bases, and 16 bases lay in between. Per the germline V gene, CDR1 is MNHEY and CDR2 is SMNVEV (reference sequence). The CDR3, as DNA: TGTGCCAGCAGTTCGACTAGTAGAGGAATCTACGAGCAGTACTTC. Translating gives CASSSTSRGIYEQYF.

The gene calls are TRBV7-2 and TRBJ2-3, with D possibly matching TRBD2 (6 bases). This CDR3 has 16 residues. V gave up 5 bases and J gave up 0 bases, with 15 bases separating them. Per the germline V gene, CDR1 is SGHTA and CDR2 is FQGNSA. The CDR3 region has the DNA TGTGCCAGCAGCCACCCCCGGGACTTAAGCACAGATACGCAGTATTTT. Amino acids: CASSHPRDLSTDTQYF.

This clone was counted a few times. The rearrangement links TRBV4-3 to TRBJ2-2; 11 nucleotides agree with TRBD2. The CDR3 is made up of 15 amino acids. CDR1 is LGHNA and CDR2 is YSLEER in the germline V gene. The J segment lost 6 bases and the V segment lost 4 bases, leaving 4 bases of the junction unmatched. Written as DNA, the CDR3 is TGCGCCAGCAGCCGGAATAGCGGGAGGGCCGGGGAGCTGTTTTTT. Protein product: CASSRNSGRAGELFF.

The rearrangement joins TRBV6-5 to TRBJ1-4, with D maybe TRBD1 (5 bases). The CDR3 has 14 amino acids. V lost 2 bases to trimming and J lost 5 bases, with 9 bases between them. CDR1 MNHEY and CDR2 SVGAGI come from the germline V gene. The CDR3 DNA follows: TGTGCCAGCAGTTACGGGGGGGGGAATGAAAAACTGTTTTTT. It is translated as CASSYGGGNEKLFF.

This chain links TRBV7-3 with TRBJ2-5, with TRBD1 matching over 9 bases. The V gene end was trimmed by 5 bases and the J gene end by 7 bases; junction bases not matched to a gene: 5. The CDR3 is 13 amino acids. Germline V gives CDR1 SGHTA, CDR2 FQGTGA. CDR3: CASSQTTGGTQYF. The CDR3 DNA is TGTGCCAGCAGCCAGACGACAGGGGGGACCCAGTACTTC. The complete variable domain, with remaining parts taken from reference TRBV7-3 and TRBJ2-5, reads GAGVSQTPSNKVTEKGKYVELRCDPISGHTALYWYRQSLGQGPEFLIYFQGTGAADDSGLPNDRFFAVRPEGSVSTLKIQRTERGDSAVYLCASSQTTGGTQYFGPGTRLLVL.

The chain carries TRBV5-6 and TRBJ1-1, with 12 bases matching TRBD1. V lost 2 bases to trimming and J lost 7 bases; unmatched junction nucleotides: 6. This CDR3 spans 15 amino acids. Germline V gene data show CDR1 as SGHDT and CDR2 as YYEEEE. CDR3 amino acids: CASSFGTGGAGEAFF. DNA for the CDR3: TGTGCCAGCAGCTTCGGGACAGGGGGCGCGGGTGAAGCTTTCTTT. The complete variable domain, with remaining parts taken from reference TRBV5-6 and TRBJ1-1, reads DAGVTQSPTHLIKTRGQQVTLRCSPKSGHDTVSWYQQALGQGPQFIFQYYEEEERQRGNFPDRFSGHQFPNYSSELNVNALLLGDSALYLCASSFGTGGAGEAFFGQGTRLTVV.

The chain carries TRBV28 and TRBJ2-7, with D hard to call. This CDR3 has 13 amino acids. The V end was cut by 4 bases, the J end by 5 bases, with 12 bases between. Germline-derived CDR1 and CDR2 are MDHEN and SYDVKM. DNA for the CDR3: TGTGCCAGCAGTTCCCTAACCATCCACGAGCAGTACTTC. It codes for CASSSLTIHEQYF.

The DNA for the CDR3 is TGCGCCAGCAGCCAACAGGGTTCCTATGGCTACACCTTC. Encoded protein: CASSQQGSYGYTF. The gene calls are TRBV4-1 and TRBJ1-2; weak D call: TRBD1 (5 bases). Between the trimmed V and J ends, which lost 2 bases and 4 bases, there was a span of 8 bases. The CDR3 has 13 residues. The germline gives CDR1 MGHRA, CDR2 YSYEKL.

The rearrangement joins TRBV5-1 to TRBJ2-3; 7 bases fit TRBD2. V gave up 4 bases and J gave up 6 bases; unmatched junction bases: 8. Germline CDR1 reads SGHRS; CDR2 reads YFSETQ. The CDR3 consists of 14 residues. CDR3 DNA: TGCGCCAGCAGCCCTCTAGCGGTGGCGGATACGCAGTATTTT. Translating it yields CASSPLAVADTQYF.

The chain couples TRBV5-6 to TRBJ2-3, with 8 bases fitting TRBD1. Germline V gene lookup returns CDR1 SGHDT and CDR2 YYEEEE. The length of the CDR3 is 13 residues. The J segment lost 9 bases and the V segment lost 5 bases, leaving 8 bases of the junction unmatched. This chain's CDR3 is CASRPDRARTQYF. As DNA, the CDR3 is TGTGCCAGCAGGCCGGACAGGGCGAGGACGCAGTATTTT.

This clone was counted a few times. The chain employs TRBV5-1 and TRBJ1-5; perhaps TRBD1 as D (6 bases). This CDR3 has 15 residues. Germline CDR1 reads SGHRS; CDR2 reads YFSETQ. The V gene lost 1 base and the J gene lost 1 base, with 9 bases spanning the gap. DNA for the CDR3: TGCGCCAGCAGCTTGACAGGGATCAGCAATCAGCCCCAGCATTTT. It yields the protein CASSLTGISNQPQHF. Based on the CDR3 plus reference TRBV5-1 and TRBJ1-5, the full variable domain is KAGVTQTPRYLIKTRGQQVTLSCSPISGHRSVSWYQQTPGQGLQFLFEYFSETQRNKGNFPGRFSGRQFSNSRSEMNVSTLELGDSALYLCASSLTGISNQPQHFGDGTRLSIL.

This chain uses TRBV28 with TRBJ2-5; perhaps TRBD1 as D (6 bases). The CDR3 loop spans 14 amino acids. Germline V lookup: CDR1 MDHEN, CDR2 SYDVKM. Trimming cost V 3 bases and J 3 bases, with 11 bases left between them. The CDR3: CASSFGQTKETQYF. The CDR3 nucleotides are TGTGCCAGCAGTTTCGGACAGACGAAAGAGACCCAGTACTTC.

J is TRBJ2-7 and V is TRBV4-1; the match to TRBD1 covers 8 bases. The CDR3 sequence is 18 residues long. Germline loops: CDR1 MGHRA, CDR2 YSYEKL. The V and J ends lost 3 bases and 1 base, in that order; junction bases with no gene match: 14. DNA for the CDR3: TGCGCCAGCAGCCAGTTCATTACGGGACAGGTATGGTCCTACGAGCAGTACTTC. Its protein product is CASSQFITGQVWSYEQYF.

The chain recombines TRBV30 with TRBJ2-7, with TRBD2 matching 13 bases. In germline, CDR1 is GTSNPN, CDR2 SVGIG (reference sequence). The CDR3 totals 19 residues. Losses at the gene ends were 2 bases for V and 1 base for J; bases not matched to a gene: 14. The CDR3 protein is CAWSTWTSGRIRTSYEQYF. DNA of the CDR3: TGTGCCTGGAGTACCTGGACTAGCGGGAGAATCCGCACTTCCTACGAGCAGTACTTC.

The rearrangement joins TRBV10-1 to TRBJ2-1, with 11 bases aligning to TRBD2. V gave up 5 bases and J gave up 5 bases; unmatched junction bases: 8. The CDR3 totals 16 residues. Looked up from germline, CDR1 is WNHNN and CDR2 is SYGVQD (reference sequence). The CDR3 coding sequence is TGCGCCAGCAGTACCATAGCGGGAGGGCCCCACAATGAGCAGTTCTTC. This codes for CASSTIAGGPHNEQFF.

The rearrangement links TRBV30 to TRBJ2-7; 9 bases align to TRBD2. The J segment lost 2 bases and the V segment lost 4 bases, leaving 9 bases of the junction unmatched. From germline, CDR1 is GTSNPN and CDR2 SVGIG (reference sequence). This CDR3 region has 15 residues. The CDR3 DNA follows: TGTGCCTGGAATCCTGGGGCGGGAGGGGCCTACGAGCAGTACTTC. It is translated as CAWNPGAGGAYEQYF. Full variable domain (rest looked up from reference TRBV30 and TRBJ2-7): SQTIHQWPATLVQPVGSPLSLECTVEGTSNPNLYWYRQAAGRGLQLLFYSVGIGQISSEVPQNLSASRPQDRQFILSSKKLLLSDSGFYLCAWNPGAGGAYEQYFGPGTRLTVT.

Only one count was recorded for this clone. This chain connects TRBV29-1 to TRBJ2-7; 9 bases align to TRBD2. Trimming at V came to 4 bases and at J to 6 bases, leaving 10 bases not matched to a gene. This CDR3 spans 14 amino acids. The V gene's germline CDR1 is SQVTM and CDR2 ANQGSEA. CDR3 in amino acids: CSVVFGTSPSEQYF. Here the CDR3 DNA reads TGCAGCGTTGTGTTCGGGACTAGCCCCTCCGAGCAGTACTTC.

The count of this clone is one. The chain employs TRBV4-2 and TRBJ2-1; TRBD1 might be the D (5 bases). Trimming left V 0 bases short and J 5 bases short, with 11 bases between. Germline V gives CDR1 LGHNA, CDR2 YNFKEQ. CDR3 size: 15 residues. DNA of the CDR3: TGTGCCAGCAGCCAAGACGTCCGCAGGGACAATGAGCAGTTCTTC. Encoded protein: CASSQDVRRDNEQFF.

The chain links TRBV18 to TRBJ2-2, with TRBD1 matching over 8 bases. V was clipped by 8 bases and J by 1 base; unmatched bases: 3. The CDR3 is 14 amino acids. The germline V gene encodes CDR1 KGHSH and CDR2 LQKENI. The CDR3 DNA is TGTGCCAGCCTGGACAGGGTGAACACCGGGGAGCTGTTTTTT. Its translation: CASLDRVNTGELFF.

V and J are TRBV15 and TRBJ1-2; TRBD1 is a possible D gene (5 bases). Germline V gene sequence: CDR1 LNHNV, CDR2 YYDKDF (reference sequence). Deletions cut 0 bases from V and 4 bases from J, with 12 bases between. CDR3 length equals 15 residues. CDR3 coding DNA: TGTGCCACCAGCAGAGAGCAGGGCGCGATCTATGGCTACACCTTC. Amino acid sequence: CATSREQGAIYGYTF. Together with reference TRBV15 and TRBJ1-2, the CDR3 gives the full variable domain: DAMVIQNPRYQVTQFGKPVTLSCSQTLNHNVMYWYQQKSSQAPKLLFHYYDKDFNNEADTPDNFQSRRPNTSFCFLDIRSPGLGDTAMYLCATSREQGAIYGYTFGSGTRLTVV.